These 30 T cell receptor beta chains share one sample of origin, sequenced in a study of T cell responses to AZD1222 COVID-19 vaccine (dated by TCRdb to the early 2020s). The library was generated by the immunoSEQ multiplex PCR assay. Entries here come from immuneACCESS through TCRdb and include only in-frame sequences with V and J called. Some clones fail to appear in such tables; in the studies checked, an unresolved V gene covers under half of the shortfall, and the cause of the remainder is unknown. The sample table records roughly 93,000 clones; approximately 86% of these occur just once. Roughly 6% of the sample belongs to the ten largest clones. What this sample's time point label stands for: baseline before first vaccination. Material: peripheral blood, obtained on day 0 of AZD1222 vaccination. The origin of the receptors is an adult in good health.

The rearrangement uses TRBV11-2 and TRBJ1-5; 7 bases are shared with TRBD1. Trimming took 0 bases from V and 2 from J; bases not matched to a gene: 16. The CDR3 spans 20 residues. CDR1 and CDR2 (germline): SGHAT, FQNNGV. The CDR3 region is CASSLEVGTARFLGNQPQHF. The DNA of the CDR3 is TGTGCCAGCAGCTTAGAGGTTGGGACAGCCAGGTTTTTGGGCAATCAGCCCCAGCATTTT.

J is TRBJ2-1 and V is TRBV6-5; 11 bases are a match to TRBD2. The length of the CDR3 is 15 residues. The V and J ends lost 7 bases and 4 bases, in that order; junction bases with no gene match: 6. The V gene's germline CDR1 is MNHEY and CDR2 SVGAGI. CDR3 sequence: CASKAGTSGYNEQFF. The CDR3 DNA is TGTGCCAGCAAGGCCGGGACTAGCGGTTACAATGAGCAGTTCTTC.

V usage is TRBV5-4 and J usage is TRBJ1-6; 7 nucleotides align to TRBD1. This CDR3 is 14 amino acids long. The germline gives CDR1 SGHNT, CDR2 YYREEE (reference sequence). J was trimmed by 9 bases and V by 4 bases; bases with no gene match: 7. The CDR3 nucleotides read TGTGCCAGCAGCCCGGGACAGACCTTTTCACCCCTCCACTTT. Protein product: CASSPGQTFSPLHF.

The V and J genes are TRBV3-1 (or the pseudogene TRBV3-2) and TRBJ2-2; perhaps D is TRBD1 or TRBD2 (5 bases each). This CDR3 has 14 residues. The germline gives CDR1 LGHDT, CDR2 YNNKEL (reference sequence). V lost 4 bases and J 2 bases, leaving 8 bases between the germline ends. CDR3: CASSPGANTGELFF. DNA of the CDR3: TGTGCCAGCAGCCCCGGGGCAAACACCGGGGAGCTGTTTTTT.

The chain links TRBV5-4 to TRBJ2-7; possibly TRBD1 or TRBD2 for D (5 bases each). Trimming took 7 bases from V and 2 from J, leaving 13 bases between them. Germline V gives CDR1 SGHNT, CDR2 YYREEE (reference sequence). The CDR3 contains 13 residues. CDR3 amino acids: CASGGPGTYEQYF. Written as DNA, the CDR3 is TGTGCCAGCGGGGGACCGGGTACCTACGAGCAGTACTTC. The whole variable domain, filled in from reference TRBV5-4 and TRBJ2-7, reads ETGVTQSPTHLIKTRGQQVTLRCSSQSGHNTVSWYQQALGQGPQFIFQYYREEENGRGNFPPRFSGLQFPNYSSELNVNALELDDSALYLCASGGPGTYEQYFGPGTRLTVT.

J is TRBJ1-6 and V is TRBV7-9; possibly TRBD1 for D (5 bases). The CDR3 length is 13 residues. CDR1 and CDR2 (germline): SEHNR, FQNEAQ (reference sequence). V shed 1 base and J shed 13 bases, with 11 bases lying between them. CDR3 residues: CASSLGQGMPLHF. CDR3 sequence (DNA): TGTGCCAGCAGCTTAGGGCAGGGAATGCCCCTCCACTTT.

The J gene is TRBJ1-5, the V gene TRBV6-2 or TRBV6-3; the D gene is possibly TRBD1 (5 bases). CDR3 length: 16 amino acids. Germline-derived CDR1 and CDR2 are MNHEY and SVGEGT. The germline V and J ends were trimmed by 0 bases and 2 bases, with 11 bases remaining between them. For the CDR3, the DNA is TGTGCCAGCAGTTACTCAACACAAGGGGGCAATCAGCCCCAGCATTTT. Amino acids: CASSYSTQGGNQPQHF.

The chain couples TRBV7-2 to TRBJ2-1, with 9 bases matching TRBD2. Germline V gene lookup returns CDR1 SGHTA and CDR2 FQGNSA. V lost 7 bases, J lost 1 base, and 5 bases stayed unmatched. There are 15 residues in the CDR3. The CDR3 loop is CASTLAGYSYNEQFF. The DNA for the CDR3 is TGTGCCAGCACTCTAGCGGGGTATTCCTACAATGAGCAGTTCTTC.

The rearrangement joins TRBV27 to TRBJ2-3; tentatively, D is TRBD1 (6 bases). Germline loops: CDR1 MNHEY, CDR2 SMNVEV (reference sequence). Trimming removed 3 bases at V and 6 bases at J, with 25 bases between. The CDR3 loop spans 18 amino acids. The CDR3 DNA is TGTGCCAGCAGTTTCCGGAGTAGGGGGTCCATCAAAAAGGATACGCAGTATTTT. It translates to CASSFRSRGSIKKDTQYF.

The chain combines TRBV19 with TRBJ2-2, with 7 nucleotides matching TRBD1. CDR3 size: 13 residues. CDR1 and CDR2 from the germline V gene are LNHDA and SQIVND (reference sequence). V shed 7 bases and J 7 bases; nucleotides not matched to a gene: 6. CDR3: CASMNRGIGELFF. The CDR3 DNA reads TGTGCCAGTATGAACAGGGGAATCGGGGAGCTGTTTTTT.

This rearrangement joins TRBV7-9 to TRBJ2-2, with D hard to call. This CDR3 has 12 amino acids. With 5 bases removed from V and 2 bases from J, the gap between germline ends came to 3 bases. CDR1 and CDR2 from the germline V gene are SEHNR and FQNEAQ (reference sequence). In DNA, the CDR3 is TGTGCCAGCAGCCCAAACACCGGGGAGCTGTTTTTT. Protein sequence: CASSPNTGELFF.

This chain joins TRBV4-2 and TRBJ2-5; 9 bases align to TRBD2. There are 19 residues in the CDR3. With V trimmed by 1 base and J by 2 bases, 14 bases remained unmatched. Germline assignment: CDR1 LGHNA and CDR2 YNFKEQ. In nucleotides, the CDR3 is TGTGCCAGCAGCCAAGCTAGCCTAGGACTAGCGAAACCTCAAGAGACCCAGTACTTC. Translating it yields CASSQASLGLAKPQETQYF.

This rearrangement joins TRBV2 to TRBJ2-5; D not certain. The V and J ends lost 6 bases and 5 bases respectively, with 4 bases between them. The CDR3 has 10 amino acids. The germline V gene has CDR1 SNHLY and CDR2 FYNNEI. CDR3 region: CASRGETQYF. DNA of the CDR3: TGTGCCAGCAGGGGGGAGACCCAGTACTTC.

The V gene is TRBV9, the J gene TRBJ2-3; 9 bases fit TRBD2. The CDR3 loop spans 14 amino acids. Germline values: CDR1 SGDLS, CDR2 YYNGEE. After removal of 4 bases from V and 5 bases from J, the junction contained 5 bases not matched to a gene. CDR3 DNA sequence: TGTGCCAGCAGCCCGGGACTAGCCGTAGATACGCAGTATTTT. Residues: CASSPGLAVDTQYF.

The CDR3 sequence: CASSPIMSSYNSPLHF. CDR3 nucleotide sequence: TGCGCCAGCAGCCCGATCATGAGCTCCTATAATTCACCCCTCCACTTT. The V gene is TRBV5-1, the J gene TRBJ1-6; D unresolved. The CDR3 totals 16 residues. From germline, CDR1 is SGHRS and CDR2 YFSETQ. V dropped 4 bases and J dropped 0 bases, with 11 bases sitting between them. Full variable domain (missing parts from reference TRBV5-1 and TRBJ1-6): KAGVTQTPRYLIKTRGQQVTLSCSPISGHRSVSWYQQTPGQGLQFLFEYFSETQRNKGNFPGRFSGRQFSNSRSEMNVSTLELGDSALYLCASSPIMSSYNSPLHFGNGTRLTVT.

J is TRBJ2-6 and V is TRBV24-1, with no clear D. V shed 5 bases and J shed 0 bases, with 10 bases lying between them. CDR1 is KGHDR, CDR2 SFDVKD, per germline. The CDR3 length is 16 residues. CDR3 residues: CATSAPAGSGANVLTF. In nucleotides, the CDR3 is TGTGCCACCAGTGCCCCGGCAGGCTCTGGGGCCAACGTCCTGACTTTC.

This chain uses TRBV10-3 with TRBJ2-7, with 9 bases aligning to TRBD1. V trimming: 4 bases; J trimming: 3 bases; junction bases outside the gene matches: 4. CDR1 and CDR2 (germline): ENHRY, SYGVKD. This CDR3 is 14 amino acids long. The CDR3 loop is CAISVYRGLYEQYF. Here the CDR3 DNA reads TGTGCCATCAGTGTCTACAGGGGGCTCTACGAGCAGTACTTC.

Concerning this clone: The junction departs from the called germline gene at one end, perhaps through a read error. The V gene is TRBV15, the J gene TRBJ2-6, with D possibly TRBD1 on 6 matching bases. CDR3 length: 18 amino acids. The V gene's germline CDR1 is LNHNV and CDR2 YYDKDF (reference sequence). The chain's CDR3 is CATSGDRSRSFGANVLTF. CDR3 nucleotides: TGTGCCACCAGCGGAGACAGGTCCAGGTCATTTGGGGCCAACGTCCTGACTTTC. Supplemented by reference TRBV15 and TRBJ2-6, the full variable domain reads DAMVIQNPRYQVTQFGKPVTLSCSQTLNHNVMYWYQQKSSQAPKLLFHYYDKDFNNEADTPDNFQSRRPNTSFCFLDIRSPGLGDTAMYLCATSGDRSRSFGANVLTFGAGSRLTVL.

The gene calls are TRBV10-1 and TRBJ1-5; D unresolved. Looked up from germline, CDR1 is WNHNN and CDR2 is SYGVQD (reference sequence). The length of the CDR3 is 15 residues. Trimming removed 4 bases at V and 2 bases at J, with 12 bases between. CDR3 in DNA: TGCGCCAGCAGTGGGGGTTCGGCCGGCAATCAGCCCCAGCATTTT. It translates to CASSGGSAGNQPQHF.

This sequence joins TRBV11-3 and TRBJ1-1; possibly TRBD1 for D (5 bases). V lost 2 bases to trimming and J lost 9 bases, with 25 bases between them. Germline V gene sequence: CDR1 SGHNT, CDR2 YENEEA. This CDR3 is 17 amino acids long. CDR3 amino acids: CASSLTGGRGDESQAFF. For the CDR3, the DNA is TGTGCCAGCAGCTTAACTGGTGGCCGCGGGGACGAGTCCCAAGCTTTCTTT.

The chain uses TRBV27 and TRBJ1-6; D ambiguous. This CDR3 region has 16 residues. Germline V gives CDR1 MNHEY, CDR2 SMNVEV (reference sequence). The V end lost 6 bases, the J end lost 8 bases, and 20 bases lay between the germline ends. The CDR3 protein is CASRPPGPGAYSPLHF. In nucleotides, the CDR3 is TGTGCCAGCAGACCACCCGGGCCGGGCGCGTATTCACCCCTCCACTTT.

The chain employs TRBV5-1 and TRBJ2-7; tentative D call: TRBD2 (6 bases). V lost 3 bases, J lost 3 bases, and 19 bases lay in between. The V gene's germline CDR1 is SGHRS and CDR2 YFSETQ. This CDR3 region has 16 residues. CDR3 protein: CASSSEGVGGVYEQYF. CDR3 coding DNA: TGCGCCAGCAGCTCGGAAGGAGTCGGAGGGGTCTACGAGCAGTACTTC.

CDR3 amino acids: CASSPGQGADQPQHF. The CDR3 nucleotides are TGTGCCAGCAGTCCGGGACAGGGGGCAGATCAGCCCCAGCATTTT. This chain joins TRBV6-6 and TRBJ1-5; 12 bases are a match to TRBD1. V shed 5 bases, J shed 5 bases, and the junction held 4 bases outside the gene matches. Germline V gene sequence: CDR1 MNHNY, CDR2 SVGAGI (reference sequence). The CDR3 consists of 15 residues.

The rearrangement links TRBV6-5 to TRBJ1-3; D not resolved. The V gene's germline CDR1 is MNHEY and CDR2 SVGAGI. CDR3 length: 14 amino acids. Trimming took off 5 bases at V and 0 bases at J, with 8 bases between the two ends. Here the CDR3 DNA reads TGTGCCAGCAGTCGTCGCCACTCTGGAAACACCATATATTTT. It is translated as CASSRRHSGNTIYF.

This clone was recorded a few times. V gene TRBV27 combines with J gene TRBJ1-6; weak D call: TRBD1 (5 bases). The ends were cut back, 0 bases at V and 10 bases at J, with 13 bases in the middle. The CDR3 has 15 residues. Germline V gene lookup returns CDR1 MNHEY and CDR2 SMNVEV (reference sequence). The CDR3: CASSLSGVRESPLHF. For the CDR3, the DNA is TGTGCCAGCAGTTTATCCGGAGTCAGGGAATCACCCCTCCACTTT.

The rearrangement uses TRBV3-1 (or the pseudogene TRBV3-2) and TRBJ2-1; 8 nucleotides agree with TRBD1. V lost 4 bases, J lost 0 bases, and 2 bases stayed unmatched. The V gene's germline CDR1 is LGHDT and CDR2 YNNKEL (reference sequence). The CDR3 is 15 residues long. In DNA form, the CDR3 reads TGTGCCAGCAGCCCGACAGGGGACTCCTACAATGAGCAGTTCTTC. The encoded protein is CASSPTGDSYNEQFF.

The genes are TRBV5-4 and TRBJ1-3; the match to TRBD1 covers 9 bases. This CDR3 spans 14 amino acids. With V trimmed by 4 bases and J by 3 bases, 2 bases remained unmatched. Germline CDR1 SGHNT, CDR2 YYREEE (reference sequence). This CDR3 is CASSTGQGGNTIYF. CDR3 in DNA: TGTGCCAGCAGCACGGGACAGGGTGGAAACACCATATATTTT.

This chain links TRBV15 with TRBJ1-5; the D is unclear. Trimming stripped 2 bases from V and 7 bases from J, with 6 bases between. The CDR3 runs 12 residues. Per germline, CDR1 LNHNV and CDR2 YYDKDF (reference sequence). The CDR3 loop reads CATSRPEQPQHF. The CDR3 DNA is TGTGCCACCAGCAGACCAGAGCAGCCCCAGCATTTT. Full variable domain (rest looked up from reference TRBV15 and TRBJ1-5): DAMVIQNPRYQVTQFGKPVTLSCSQTLNHNVMYWYQQKSSQAPKLLFHYYDKDFNNEADTPDNFQSRRPNTSFCFLDIRSPGLGDTAMYLCATSRPEQPQHFGDGTRLSIL.

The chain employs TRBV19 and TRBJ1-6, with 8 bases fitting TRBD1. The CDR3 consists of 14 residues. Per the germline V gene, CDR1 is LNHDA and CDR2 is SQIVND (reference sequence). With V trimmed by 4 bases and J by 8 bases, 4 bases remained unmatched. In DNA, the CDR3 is TGTGCCAGTAGTACGACAGGGGTAGATTCACCCCTCCACTTT. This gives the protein CASSTTGVDSPLHF.

This CDR3 is CASSLSQTYEQYF. The CDR3 bases are TGTGCCAGCAGCTTAAGTCAGACCTACGAGCAGTACTTC. V usage is TRBV7-9 and J usage is TRBJ2-7; no reliable D call. This CDR3 contains 13 residues. V was pared by 2 bases and J by 2 bases, with 7 bases between. Germline-derived CDR1 and CDR2 are SEHNR and FQNEAQ (reference sequence).